Listed here is a single T cell receptor (beta chain). Its antigen has not been determined. Base qualities are not recorded, but no much larger clone differs from it by a single base. The time point label, read with the paper, signifies: about 28 days (+/-7) after the second vaccine dose. Because spike-specific TCR depth and breadth did not differ between the two schedules, AZD1222 recipients who got a second dose at roughly 4 weeks were pooled with those who got a second dose at roughly 12 weeks. Vaccinee samples came from UK trials COV001 and COV002, including a single-blind randomized controlled phase 2/3 trial of AZD1222 (ChAdOx1 nCoV-19) in healthy adults. For TCRbeta chain sequencing, PBMC samples from trial participants were taken at day 0 and at day 28 after the second dose. The CDR3 regions of human TCRbeta chains were analyzed by immunosequencing. The paper's processing steps were these. TCRs in the repertoires were matched against a reference library of SARS-CoV-2-specific TCRs that had been generated with the MIRA antigen-specificity platform. Breadth was defined as the fraction of unique TCRs that were SARS-CoV-2-associated, and depth was defined as the fraction of total T cells that were SARS-CoV-2-associated. Using the MIRA data, each spike-specific TCR was assigned both to the spike region to which the TCR was reactive and to a CD4 or CD8 class. Log10-transformed breadth and depth values were compared by one-way ANOVA with Sidak's multiple comparisons tests. Entries here come from immuneACCESS through TCRdb and include only in-frame sequences with V and J called. Some clones fail to appear in such tables; in the studies checked, an unresolved V gene covers under half of the shortfall, and the cause of the remainder is unknown. The V and J calls and clone size come from that table; D and trimming were worked out from the DNA. The sample data list about 93,000 clones, and 75% to 90% of these were observed just once. Jointly, the top ten make up more than 2% of the sample.

Trimming removed 4 bases from V and 7 bases from J; the gene matches leave 7 bases unexplained. The germline V gene yields SGHRS for CDR1 and YFSETQ for CDR2. The CDR3 holds 13 amino acids from the cysteine to the phenylalanine. The read is trimmed to its CDR3 DNA, 39 bases read in frame from base 1. This entry belongs to a study of T cell responses to AZD1222 COVID-19 vaccine (dated by TCRdb to about 2021). Study-wide context: A total of more than 230 trial participants underwent TCR sequencing, of whom 207 received two doses of AZD1222 and approximately 25 received two doses of the MenACWY control vaccine. Enrollment into the trials was organized by age into subgroups of 18-55, 56-69 and 70-plus years, and those subgroups contained roughly 160, 29 and 62 TCR-sequenced participants, respectively.

Study-wide findings and limitations: Vaccine-associated CD4 TCRs spanned the whole spike protein, with dominant responses in regions 160-218 and 743-854. Because no samples from the day 14 peak response were available, repertoires could be characterized only after the peak T cell response. Epitopes outside the regions mutated in the B.1.351 and B.1.1.7 variants were reportedly recognized by nearly half of the unique spike-specific TCRs. The 56-69-year group was small, and its depth increase did not reach significance, likely because of low power. Spike-specific TCR breadth and depth rose significantly after two AZD1222 doses compared with day 0 and with MenACWY recipients. Only six AZD1222 recipients were SARS-CoV-2 seropositive at baseline, limiting conclusions about previously exposed vaccinees. Participants were mostly white British, with more females than males. The authors suggested clonal diversity may have been underestimated.

The chain uses TRBV5-1 and TRBJ1-1; 7 middle bases align to TRBD1. The sample was peripheral blood, taken 28 days after the second AZD1222 dose. This sequence was found in an adult who received the AZD1222 COVID-19 vaccine. The CDR3 sequence is CASSPPGQLEAFF. Read as DNA, the sequence is TGCGCCAGCAGCCCTCCGGGACAGCTTGAAGCTTTCTTT.